Below, one TCR beta chain is given with its context. Its target is not known. CDR1 and CDR2 from the germline V gene are SGHAT and FQNNGV. This CDR3 region has 13 residues. Between the trimmed V and J ends, which lost 5 bases and 5 bases, there was a span of 10 bases. The data originate from a study of long-term antiretroviral therapy in people with HIV. Study-wide results and limits: Diversity went up after ART and still fell short of transplant donor controls.

With survey level as its setting, the immunoSEQ assay was v3.0. Produced via immunoSEQ multiplex PCR; TCRdb's table is partial and in-frame only. The sample lists about 29,000 clones, 78% seen once, with roughly 9.3% in the top ten. The V and J genes are TRBV11-2 and TRBJ1-5; D is uncertain. Sequencing was performed on unsorted PBMCs, taken 1.5 years before starting antiretroviral therapy. This sequence was found in a man aged 18 to 30 with HIV. CDR3 region: CASSVSLDQPQHF. CDR3 sequence (DNA): TGTGCCAGCAGCGTATCGCTTGATCAGCCCCAGCATTTT.